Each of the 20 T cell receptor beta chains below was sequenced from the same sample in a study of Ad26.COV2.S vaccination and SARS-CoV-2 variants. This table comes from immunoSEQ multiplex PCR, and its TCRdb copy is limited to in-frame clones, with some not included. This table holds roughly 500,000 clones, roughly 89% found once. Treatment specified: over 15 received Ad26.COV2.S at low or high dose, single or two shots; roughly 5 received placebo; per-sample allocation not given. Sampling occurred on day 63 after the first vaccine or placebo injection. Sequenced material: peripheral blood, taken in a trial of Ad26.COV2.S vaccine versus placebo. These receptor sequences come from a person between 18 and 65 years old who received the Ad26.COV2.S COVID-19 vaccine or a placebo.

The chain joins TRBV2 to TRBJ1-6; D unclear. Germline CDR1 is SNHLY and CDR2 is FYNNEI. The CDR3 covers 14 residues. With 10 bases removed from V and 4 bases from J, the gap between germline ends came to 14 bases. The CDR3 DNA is TGTGCCATAGGGTCTTGGGAATATAATTCACCCCTCCACTTT. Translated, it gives CAIGSWEYNSPLHF.

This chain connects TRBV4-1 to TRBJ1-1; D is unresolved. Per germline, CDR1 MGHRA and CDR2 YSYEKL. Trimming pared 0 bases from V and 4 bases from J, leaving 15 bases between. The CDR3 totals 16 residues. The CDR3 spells CASSQDRFGTPTEAFF. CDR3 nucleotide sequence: TGCGCCAGCAGCCAAGATCGTTTTGGTACTCCCACTGAAGCTTTCTTT.

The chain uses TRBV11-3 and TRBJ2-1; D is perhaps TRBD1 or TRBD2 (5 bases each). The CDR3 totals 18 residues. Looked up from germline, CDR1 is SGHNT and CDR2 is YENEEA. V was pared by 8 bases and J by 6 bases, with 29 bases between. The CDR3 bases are TGTGCCAGCGCCTCGGGTAGGGCGCGCCCTTGGGGGTTCAATGAGCAGTTCTTC. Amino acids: CASASGRARPWGFNEQFF.

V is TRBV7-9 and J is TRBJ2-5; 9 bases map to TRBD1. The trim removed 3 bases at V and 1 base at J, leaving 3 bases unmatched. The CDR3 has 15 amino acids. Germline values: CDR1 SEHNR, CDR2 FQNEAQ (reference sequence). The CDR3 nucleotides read TGTGCCAGCAGCTTTGACAGGGGGATCCAAGAGACCCAGTACTTC. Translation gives CASSFDRGIQETQYF.

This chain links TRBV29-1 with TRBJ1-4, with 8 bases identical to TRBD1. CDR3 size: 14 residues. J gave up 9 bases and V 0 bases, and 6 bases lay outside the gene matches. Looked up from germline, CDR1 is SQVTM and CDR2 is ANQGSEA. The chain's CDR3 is CSVEEARGQKKLFF. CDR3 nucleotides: TGCAGCGTTGAAGAGGCCAGGGGGCAAAAAAAACTGTTTTTT.

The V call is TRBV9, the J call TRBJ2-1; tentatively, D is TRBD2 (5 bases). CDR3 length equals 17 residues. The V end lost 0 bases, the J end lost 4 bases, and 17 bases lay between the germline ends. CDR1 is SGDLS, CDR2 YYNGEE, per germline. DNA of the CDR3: TGTGCCAGCAGCGTAGGGTCAGCGGCCCCGGGTTACAATGAGCAGTTCTTC. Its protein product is CASSVGSAAPGYNEQFF.

This CDR3 is CASSFATNEKLFF. CDR3 DNA: TGTGCCAGCAGCTTTGCAACTAATGAAAAACTGTTTTTT. J is TRBJ1-4 and V is TRBV7-2, with unresolved D. The germline V gene has CDR1 SGHTA and CDR2 FQGNSA. The CDR3 is 13 amino acids. V lost 3 bases, J lost 0 bases, and 2 bases lay in between.

The CDR3 nucleotides read TGTGCCAGCCCCCGGCCGCCCGGGACGAGAAAAGAGACCCAGTACTTC. Translating gives CASPRPPGTRKETQYF. The chain carries TRBV5-8 and TRBJ2-5; either TRBD1 or TRBD2 may fit D (5 bases each). The CDR3 covers 16 residues. The V end lost 7 bases, the J end lost 3 bases, and 22 bases lay between the germline ends. The germline gives CDR1 SGHTS, CDR2 YDEGEE.

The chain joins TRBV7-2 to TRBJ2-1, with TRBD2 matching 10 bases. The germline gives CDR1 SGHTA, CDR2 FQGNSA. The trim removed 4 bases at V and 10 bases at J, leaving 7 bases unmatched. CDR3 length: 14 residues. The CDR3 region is CASSSFSGRTEQFF. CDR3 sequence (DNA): TGTGCCAGCAGCTCCTTTAGCGGGAGGACAGAGCAGTTCTTC.

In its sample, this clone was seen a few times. The CDR3 sequence: CASSLDRGYSPLHF. Written as DNA, the CDR3 is TGTGCCAGCAGCCTCGACAGGGGATATTCACCCCTCCACTTT. The V and J genes are TRBV4-2 and TRBJ1-6; 8 nucleotides agree with TRBD1. The CDR3 runs to 14 residues. With V trimmed by 4 bases and J by 8 bases, 4 bases remained unmatched. Germline CDR1 and CDR2: LGHNA and YNFKEQ.

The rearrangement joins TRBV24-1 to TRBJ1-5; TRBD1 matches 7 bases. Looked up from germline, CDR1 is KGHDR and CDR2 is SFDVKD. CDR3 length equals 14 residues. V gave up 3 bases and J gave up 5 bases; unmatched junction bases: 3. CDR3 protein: CATSDATGHQPQHF. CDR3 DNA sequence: TGTGCCACCAGTGATGCGACAGGGCATCAGCCCCAGCATTTT.

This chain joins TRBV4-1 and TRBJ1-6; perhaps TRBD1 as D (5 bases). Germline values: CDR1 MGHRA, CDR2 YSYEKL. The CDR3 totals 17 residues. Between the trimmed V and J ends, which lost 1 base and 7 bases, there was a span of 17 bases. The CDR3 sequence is CASSQALARQLNSPLHF. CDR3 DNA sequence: TGCGCCAGCAGCCAAGCACTGGCCAGACAGTTGAATTCACCCCTCCACTTT.

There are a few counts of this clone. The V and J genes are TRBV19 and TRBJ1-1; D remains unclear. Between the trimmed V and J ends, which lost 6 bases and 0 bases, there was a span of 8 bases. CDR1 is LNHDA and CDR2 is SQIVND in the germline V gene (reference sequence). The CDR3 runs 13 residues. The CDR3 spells CASSPGMNTEAFF. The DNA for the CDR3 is TGTGCCAGTAGCCCCGGGATGAACACTGAAGCTTTCTTT.

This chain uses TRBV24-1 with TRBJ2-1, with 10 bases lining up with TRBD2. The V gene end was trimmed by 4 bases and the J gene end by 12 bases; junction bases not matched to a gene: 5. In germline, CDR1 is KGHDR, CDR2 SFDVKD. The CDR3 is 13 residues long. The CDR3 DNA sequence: TGTGCCACCAGTGAGAGGCTAGCGGGGGTGCAGTTCTTC. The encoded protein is CATSERLAGVQFF.

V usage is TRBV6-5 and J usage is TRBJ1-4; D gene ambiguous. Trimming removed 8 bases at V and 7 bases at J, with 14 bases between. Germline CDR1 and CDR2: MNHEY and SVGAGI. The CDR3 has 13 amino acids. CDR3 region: CASATLRREKLFF. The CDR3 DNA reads TGTGCCAGCGCGACGTTGCGGCGTGAAAAACTGTTTTTT.

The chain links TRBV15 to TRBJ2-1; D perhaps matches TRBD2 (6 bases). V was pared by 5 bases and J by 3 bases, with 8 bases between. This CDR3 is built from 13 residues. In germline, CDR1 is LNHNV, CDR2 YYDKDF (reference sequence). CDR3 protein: CATSRDFYNEQFF. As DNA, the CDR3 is TGTGCCACCAGCCGGGACTTCTACAATGAGCAGTTCTTC.

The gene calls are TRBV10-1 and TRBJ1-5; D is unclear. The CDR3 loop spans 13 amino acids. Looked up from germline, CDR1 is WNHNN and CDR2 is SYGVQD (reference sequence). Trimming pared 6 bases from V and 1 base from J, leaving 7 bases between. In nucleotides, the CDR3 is TGCGCCAGCAGCCTAGAAAGCAATCAGCCCCAGCATTTT. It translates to CASSLESNQPQHF.

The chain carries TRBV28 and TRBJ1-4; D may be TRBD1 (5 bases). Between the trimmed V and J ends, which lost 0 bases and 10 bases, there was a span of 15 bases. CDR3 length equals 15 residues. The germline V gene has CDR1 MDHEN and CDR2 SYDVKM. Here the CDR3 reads CASSLWTGTQGKLFF. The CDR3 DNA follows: TGTGCCAGCAGTTTATGGACCGGGACCCAGGGAAAACTGTTTTTT.

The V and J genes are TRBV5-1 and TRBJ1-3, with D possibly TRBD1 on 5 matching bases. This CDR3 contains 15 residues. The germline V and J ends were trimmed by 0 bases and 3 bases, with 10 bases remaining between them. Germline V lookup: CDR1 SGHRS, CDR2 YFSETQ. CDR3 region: CASSLAGGNGNTIYF. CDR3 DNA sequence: TGCGCCAGCAGCTTGGCCGGGGGTAATGGAAACACCATATATTTT.

The CDR3 here is CASSLTRDSITDTQYF. CDR3 in DNA: TGTGCCAGCAGCTTAACCAGGGACAGTATCACAGATACGCAGTATTTT. The V gene is TRBV7-3, the J gene TRBJ2-3, with 7 bases fitting TRBD1. Per germline, CDR1 SGHTA and CDR2 FQGTGA. The CDR3 is made up of 16 amino acids. The J segment lost 2 bases and the V segment lost 0 bases, leaving 5 bases of the junction unmatched.